This T cell receptor beta chain was captured in a study of T-cell reconstitution after alpha-beta-depleted transplantation in children listed by TCRdb under 2016. In the study overall: T-cell immune reconstitution after TCRalphabeta/CD19-depleted allogeneic hematopoietic cell transplantation in children was quantitatively tracked in the study by means of TCR repertoire profiling. Overall study outcomes, separate from this receptor: The frequencies of hyperexpanded clones fell over the following months, and after one year, T-cell counts and TCRbeta diversity were mostly attributed to newly produced T cells. In some patients, high TCRbeta diversity at day 60 was attributed to recipient T cells and intrathymic progenitors that had survived conditioning. Apparently early alphabetaT-cell count recovery about two months after transplant reportedly relied on only several hundred rapidly expanded clones derived from non-depleted graft cells.

Cut back by 5 bases and 4 bases, the V and J ends lie 11 bases apart. Sequences SQVTM (CDR1) and ANQGSEA (CDR2) are obtained from the germline V gene. From the cysteine up to the phenylalanine, the CDR3 has a length of 13 residues. The DNA shown is the 39-base CDR3, in frame from base 1. Libraries were constructed by PCR. The sequencer was an Illumina HiSeq 2500. To normalize quantification of the TCRbeta repertoire, the TCR libraries were built with molecular barcoding that relied on unique molecular identifiers. Through fastp at Q25 and MiXCR, TCRdb rebuilt clones from the public reads, retaining in-frame beta chains. One record per CDR3 amino acid sequence lists the most common genes and DNA. The sample profile shows 600,000 to 800,000 distinct CDR3 sequences; over 10% of them were found once. The ten largest clones take up 0.79% of the sample. This clonotype was detected ten times or more. This clone's antigen is unknown. No per-base quality is available; no much larger clone lies one base away.

In light of the paper, this sample's treatment or condition label describes: allogeneic hematopoietic cell transplantation with graft depleted of TCRalphabeta T cells and CD19 B cells. TCRalphabeta/CD19-depleted allogeneic hematopoietic cell grafts were given to the transplant recipients, all of whom were children. This receptor was obtained from a girl aged 2 to 9 with congenital amegakaryocytic thrombocytopenia, due to receive a stem cell transplant. Sample: PBMCs, taken before TCRalphabeta/CD19-depleted stem cell transplant. The chain links TRBV29-1 with TRBJ2-2, and perhaps TRBD1 as D gene, on 6 matching bases. The sequence in DNA is TGCAGCGTTCGGCAGGGGTTCACCGGGGAGCTGTTTTTT. It specifies CSVRQGFTGELFF.